This T cell receptor (beta chain) was sequenced during a study of technical replicates of blood from several donors. Profiling relied on immunoSEQ multiplex PCR, and the TCRdb table lists in-frame clones only, not all of them. The sample lists some 87,000 clones; roughly 96% were seen once. This clone was detected once. The material sequenced was T cells isolated from PBMCs. This receptor was identified in a human donor in good health.

The CDR3 bases are TGTGCCAGCCAGGGGCTAACCGTCAATGAGCAGTTCTTC. It translates to CASQGLTVNEQFF. The chain is built from TRBV4-2 and TRBJ2-1, with D maybe TRBD1 (6 bases). Germline V CDR1 and CDR2: LGHNA, YNFKEQ. V gave up 8 bases and J gave up 6 bases, with 14 bases separating them. This CDR3 spans 13 amino acids.